These T cell receptor beta chains were read from a single sample in a study of control samples from healthy donors and cancer patients. Clones were read by immunoSEQ multiplex PCR, and TCRdb kept only the in-frame ones, dropping some. Here the sample spans roughly 100,000 clones, 80% to 90% being singletons. Material: PBMCs. The origin of the receptors is a man aged 55 to 70 with lung cancer. Each CDR3 is given with its conserved first and last residue. A D gene is named only where the DNA matches it firmly. Clone size, where shown, is once, few, many, or a class for clones that have expanded.

size,V,D,J,CDR3,DNA
NA,TRBV18,NA,TRBJ1-1,CASSPPGAGNTEAFF,TGTGCCAGCTCACCCCCAGGGGCGGGGAACACTGAAGCTTTCTTT
NA,TRBV3-1/TRBV3-2,NA,TRBJ2-2,CASSPDPVGGELFF,TGTGCCAGCAGCCCGGACCCAGTCGGGGGGGAGCTGTTTTTT
NA,TRBV29-1,TRBD1,TRBJ1-1,CSVGRTGGGTEAFF,TGCAGCGTTGGGAGGACAGGTGGGGGCACTGAAGCTTTCTTT
NA,TRBV27,NA,TRBJ1-5,CASSYAGGNQPQHF,TGTGCCAGCAGTTACGCGGGGGGCAATCAGCCCCAGCATTTT
NA,TRBV10-1,TRBD1,TRBJ2-7,CASSTDRGRIEQYF,TGCGCCAGCAGCACGGACAGGGGGCGTATCGAGCAGTACTTC
NA,TRBV6-5,NA,TRBJ1-1,CASSYSVRQNTEAFF,TGTGCCAGCAGTTACTCAGTGCGGCAGAACACTGAAGCTTTCTTT
once,TRBV7-9,NA,TRBJ1-4,CASSLKIGDEKLFF,TGTGCCAGCAGCTTAAAGATTGGGGATGAAAAACTGTTTTTT
NA,TRBV30,NA,TRBJ1-5,CAWSMQAGSNQPQHF,TGTGCCTGGAGTATGCAGGCGGGGAGCAATCAGCCCCAGCATTTT
NA,TRBV24-1,NA,TRBJ2-6,CATGYPGANVLTF,TGTGCCACAGGGTACCCTGGGGCCAACGTCCTGACTTTC
NA,TRBV4-1,NA,TRBJ1-2,CASSQESNYGYTF,TGCGCCAGCAGCCAAGAGAGCAACTATGGCTACACCTTC
NA,TRBV6-5,NA,TRBJ1-5,CASSSAGALYQPQHF,TGTGCCAGCAGTTCCGCTGGGGCCCTATATCAGCCCCAGCATTTT
NA,TRBV25-1,NA,TRBJ1-3,CASSEYWPRQSSGNTIYF,TGTGCCAGCAGTGAATACTGGCCAAGGCAGAGCTCTGGAAACACCATATATTTT
NA,TRBV5-1,TRBD2,TRBJ2-5,CASSFGGAETQYF,TGCGCCAGCAGCTTCGGGGGGGCGGAGACCCAGTACTTC
NA,TRBV5-1,NA,TRBJ1-5,CASSLGSNQPQHF,TGCGCCAGCAGCTTGGGTAGCAATCAGCCCCAGCATTTT
NA,TRBV24-1,TRBD1,TRBJ2-5,CATSAWDRGQETQYF,TGTGCCACCAGTGCCTGGGACAGGGGCCAAGAGACCCAGTACTTC
once,TRBV6-1,TRBD1,TRBJ1-2,CASSESGPAGGGYTF,TGTGCCAGCAGTGAAAGTGGGCCCGCAGGGGGTGGCTACACCTTC
NA,TRBV6-4,TRBD1,TRBJ2-1,CASKKGQGTNYNEQFF,TGTGCCAGCAAAAAAGGACAGGGAACAAACTACAATGAGCAGTTCTTC
NA,TRBV30,NA,TRBJ2-5,CAWSVRNAPSETQYF,TGTGCCTGGAGTGTACGGAATGCCCCCAGCGAGACCCAGTACTTC
once,TRBV6-2/TRBV6-3,NA,TRBJ1-4,CASSYSRVQEKLFF,TGTGCCAGCAGTTACTCCAGGGTTCAGGAAAAACTGTTTTTT
NA,TRBV6-1,NA,TRBJ1-2,CASSEASRAQDGYTF,TGTGCCAGCAGTGAAGCGTCACGCGCCCAGGATGGCTACACCTTC
once,TRBV5-1,NA,TRBJ2-1,CASSWTDTLNEQFF,TGCGCCAGCAGCTGGACAGATACTCTCAATGAGCAGTTCTTC
NA,TRBV5-1,TRBD1,TRBJ1-2,CASSLGQGDLGYTF,TGCGCCAGCAGCTTGGGACAGGGGGATCTCGGCTACACCTTC
NA,TRBV19,NA,TRBJ1-2,CASSTGRYYGYTF,TGTGCCAGTAGTACGGGACGGTACTATGGCTACACCTTC
NA,TRBV7-3,NA,TRBJ2-3,CASSLQGGNTQYF,TGTGCCAGCAGCTTACAGGGGGGTAATACGCAGTATTTT
few,TRBV12-3/TRBV12-4,NA,TRBJ2-6,CASSLATVNVLTF,TGTGCCAGCAGTTTGGCGACAGTCAACGTCCTGACTTTC